This record concerns one TCR beta chain sequence. Antigen specificity is unknown. Here immunoSEQ multiplex PCR was the method, and the copy in TCRdb shows in-frame clones only, minus some. The table has roughly 89,000 clones, roughly 90% seen once. These data are taken from a study of graft-versus-host responses after intestinal transplantation. Study-level background: Each recipient received a multivisceral, liver-intestinal, or isolated intestinal graft.

Points from the study as a whole: Some GvH clones were seen earlier in gut or blood, suggesting intestinal origin.

This receptor was obtained from a human donor who received an intestinal transplant. The material was unstimulated CD4+ T cells sorted from spleen or lymph node cells, obtained before intestinal transplant.

The CDR3: CASSYSPTGNYGYTF. The CDR3 bases are TGTGCCAGCAGTTACTCGCCGACAGGGAACTATGGCTACACCTTC. The chain uses TRBV6-5 and TRBJ1-2; 7 nucleotides line up with TRBD1. Germline trimming cut 0 bases from V and 2 bases from J; bases unmatched to any gene: 3. Looked up from germline, CDR1 is MNHEY and CDR2 is SVGAGI. The CDR3 consists of 15 residues.